This TCR beta chain was obtained from a study of neoadjuvant anti-PD-1 for oral cavity cancer. As for time point: after neoadjuvant nivolumab, at surgical resection. Profiled with immunoSEQ multiplex PCR; TCRdb holds only in-frame clones, not every one. The repertoire holds around 13,000 clones, with 67% as singletons. Trimming shortened V by 0 bases and J by 9 bases, and 10 bases separated the two germline ends. Per germline, CDR1 GTSNPN and CDR2 SVGIG (reference sequence). CDR3 size: 12 residues. The sequence came from a person aged 40 to 85 with oral cavity squamous cell carcinoma. Sequenced material: PBMCs, taken after nivolumab (anti-PD-1) treatment. The chain links TRBV30 to TRBJ2-3, with D hard to call. Written as DNA, the CDR3 is TGTGCCTGGAGTGTATCCGACTCGACGCAGTATTTT. This encodes CAWSVSDSTQYF.